A single sample is the source of the 13 T cell receptor beta chains below, sequenced in a study of blood T cell repertoires in COVID-19. Assay used: immunoSEQ multiplex PCR; TCRdb lists only in-frame clones, some missing. The repertoire consists of roughly 240,000 clones, with 83% occurring once and the leading ten covering 3% to 4.5%. Sequencing input: PBMCs or T cells enriched from blood (not recorded which). Every receptor here comes from a woman between 40 and 50 years old who had been exposed to COVID-19.

This chain connects TRBV27 to TRBJ1-4, with D unclear. The length of the CDR3 is 16 residues. CDR1 is MNHEY, CDR2 SMNVEV, per germline (reference sequence). Trimming removed 3 bases from V and 0 bases from J, with 11 bases in between. CDR3 protein: CASSFSTAATNEKLFF. CDR3 nucleotides: TGTGCCAGCAGTTTCTCTACCGCGGCAACTAATGAAAAACTGTTTTTT.

This chain links TRBV5-5 with TRBJ2-1, with 8 nucleotides matching TRBD2. From germline, CDR1 is SGHKS and CDR2 YYEKEE (reference sequence). CDR3 length equals 14 residues. The trim removed 4 bases at V and 6 bases at J, leaving 6 bases unmatched. The CDR3 sequence: CASSPRGAPNEQFF. CDR3 nucleotide sequence: TGTGCCAGCAGCCCGCGGGGGGCCCCCAATGAGCAGTTCTTC.

This chain joins TRBV6-2 or TRBV6-3 and TRBJ1-5; weak D call: TRBD1 (5 bases). The CDR3 totals 14 residues. Trimming removed 5 bases at V and 3 bases at J, with 11 bases between. Germline-derived CDR1 and CDR2 are MNHEY and SVGEGT. CDR3 DNA sequence: TGTGCCAGCAGTCCCAGGGATTTCAATCAGCCCCAGCATTTT. Its protein is CASSPRDFNQPQHF.

The genes are TRBV5-6 and TRBJ1-5, with D possibly matching TRBD1 (6 bases). V was trimmed by 3 bases and J by 7 bases, leaving 20 bases between them. The CDR3 extends over 16 amino acids. The germline V gene encodes CDR1 SGHDT and CDR2 YYEEEE. The CDR3 protein is CASSSLGGGLGQPQHF. The CDR3 nucleotides are TGTGCCAGCAGCTCTCTCGGGGGGGGCCTGGGACAGCCCCAGCATTTT.

In the case of this clone: It is unclear where the CDR3 begins or ends on the DNA, so no DNA is shown, and the CDR3 is as TCRdb lists it. This sequence joins TRBV27 and TRBJ2-5; the D call in the table, TRBD1, was not verified against the DNA. Germline V CDR1 and CDR2: MNHEY, SMNVEV (reference sequence). The CDR3 extends over 17 residues, inclusive of both ends. The CDR3 sequence is CASSSDFGPGQQGTQYF.

Of note for this clone: This sample includes further DNA sequences coding for the same CDR3. The V gene is TRBV18, the J gene TRBJ1-1, with a weak D call TRBD1 (6 bases). CDR1 is KGHSH, CDR2 LQKENI, per germline. V was pared by 4 bases and J by 7 bases, with 7 bases between. This CDR3 is built from 11 residues. This CDR3 is CASSLDSEAFF. The CDR3 DNA is TGTGCCAGCTCACTGGACAGTGAAGCTTTCTTT. Complete variable domain (other parts from reference TRBV18 and TRBJ1-1): NAGVMQNPRHLVRRRGQEARLRCSPMKGHSHVYWYRQLPEEGLKFMVYLQKENIIDESGMPKERFSAEFPKEGPSILRIQQVVRGDSAAYFCASSLDSEAFFGQGTRLTVV.

J is TRBJ2-7 and V is TRBV5-1, with D tentatively TRBD1 (5 bases). The CDR3 is 13 amino acids. Germline V lookup: CDR1 SGHRS, CDR2 YFSETQ. Trimming cost V 6 bases and J 0 bases, with 10 bases left between them. The CDR3 nucleotides are TGCGCCAGCAAGGTGGACAACTCCTACGAGCAGTACTTC. Amino acids: CASKVDNSYEQYF.

The V gene is TRBV3-1 (or the pseudogene TRBV3-2), the J gene TRBJ2-5; D is uncertain. CDR3 size: 14 residues. Trimming took off 1 base at V and 1 base at J, with 7 bases between the two ends. Germline V CDR1 and CDR2: LGHDT, YNNKEL (reference sequence). The CDR3 loop reads CASSQADTQETQYF. The CDR3 DNA is TGTGCCAGCAGCCAAGCAGACACCCAAGAGACCCAGTACTTC.

J is TRBJ1-5 and V is TRBV18; 12 nucleotides agree with TRBD1. Per germline, CDR1 KGHSH and CDR2 LQKENI. J lost 6 bases, V lost 4 bases, and 10 bases had no gene match. This CDR3 contains 17 residues. The CDR3 DNA is TGTGCCAGCTCACTAGACGGGACAGGGGGCTTAGGTCAGCCCCAGCATTTT. Translated: CASSLDGTGGLGQPQHF.

This clone was recorded once. V is TRBV2 and J is TRBJ2-2; 7 positions match TRBD2. The CDR3 runs to 16 residues. J gave up 5 bases and V 5 bases, and 11 bases lay outside the gene matches. CDR1 and CDR2 (germline): SNHLY, FYNNEI. CDR3 bases: TGTGCCAGCAGTTCATTGAGCGGGGATTTGACCGGGGAGCTGTTTTTT. This codes for CASSSLSGDLTGELFF.

This clone occurred a few times. The chain is built from TRBV5-4 and TRBJ1-1; D unclear. The CDR3 loop spans 13 amino acids. Trimming cost V 4 bases and J 1 base, with 8 bases left between them. Germline CDR1 is SGHNT and CDR2 is YYREEE (reference sequence). The CDR3 loop is CASSLEWNTEAFF. The CDR3 nucleotides read TGTGCCAGCAGCCTAGAGTGGAACACTGAAGCTTTCTTT.

The chain uses TRBV4-2 and TRBJ2-5; the D is unclear. The V end was cut by 0 bases, the J end by 5 bases, with 16 bases between. Germline-derived CDR1 and CDR2 are LGHNA and YNFKEQ. CDR3 size: 16 residues. The chain's CDR3 is CASSQDLGHNFETQYF. The CDR3, as DNA: TGTGCCAGCAGCCAAGACTTGGGCCACAACTTTGAGACCCAGTACTTC.

This clone was recorded once. The chain joins TRBV3-1 (or the pseudogene TRBV3-2) to TRBJ2-3; a possible D gene is TRBD2 (7 bases). The germline V gene has CDR1 LGHDT and CDR2 YNNKEL (reference sequence). The CDR3 is 13 residues long. Trimming left V 10 bases short and J 1 base short, with 12 bases between. The CDR3 coding sequence is TGTGCCACCCGGGGGGCTGGCACAGATACGCAGTATTTT. Translating it yields CATRGAGTDTQYF.